This T cell receptor (beta chain) was recovered during a study of cytomegalovirus exposure and HLA in healthy donors. General observations from the study: An observed cluster of highly shared sequence variants was recorded as a likely sequencing artifact. The number of N-insertions in an Asian-associated ancestry cluster was reportedly below the approximately 700-donor mean in a later analysis. Researchers reported from a later analysis that most CMV-associated TCR beta chains appeared HLA-restricted.

V gave up 3 bases and J gave up 5 bases; unmatched junction bases: 18. This CDR3 is 19 amino acids long. The V gene's germline CDR1 is KGHSH and CDR2 LQKENI. Nominally healthy donors provided the samples, though records likely missed some immune exposures. The PCR had 60 Vbeta and 13 Jbeta primers. Sequencing was performed with immunoSEQ multiplex PCR; in TCRdb, only in-frame clones are kept and a portion is missing. The top ten clones hold 0.55% to 0.75% of a sample with approximately 220,000 clones, over 60% of them seen once. Comments on this clone: Its antigen is not known.

The chain links TRBV18 to TRBJ2-1, with TRBD2 matching over 8 bases. The receptor's source is a man between 18 and 35 years old in good health and CMV-seronegative. The source material was PBMCs. CDR3 residues: CASSPLRTASGGINNEQFF. The CDR3 DNA is TGTGCCAGCTCACCGTTACGGACCGCAAGCGGGGGAATCAACAATGAGCAGTTCTTC.